This T cell receptor (beta chain) comes out of a study of T cell changes during pregnancy in multiple sclerosis. Only in-frame clones appear in the TCRdb table, and some are missing; sequencing was by immunoSEQ multiplex PCR. The table has approximately 90,000 clones, 92% seen once. Trimming shortened V by 0 bases and J by 0 bases, and 12 bases separated the two germline ends. This CDR3 comprises 16 residues. Germline V gene data show CDR1 as KGHSH and CDR2 as LQKENI. This sequence was found in a female donor with multiple sclerosis, enrolled in a pregnancy study. This sequence joins TRBV18 and TRBJ2-7, with a possible D match to TRBD2 (6 bases). This specimen consisted of peripheral blood, obtained after pregnancy. CDR3 sequence (DNA): TGTGCCAGCTCACCACCGGGACTGGGGATCTCCTACGAGCAGTACTTC. Amino acids: CASSPPGLGISYEQYF.